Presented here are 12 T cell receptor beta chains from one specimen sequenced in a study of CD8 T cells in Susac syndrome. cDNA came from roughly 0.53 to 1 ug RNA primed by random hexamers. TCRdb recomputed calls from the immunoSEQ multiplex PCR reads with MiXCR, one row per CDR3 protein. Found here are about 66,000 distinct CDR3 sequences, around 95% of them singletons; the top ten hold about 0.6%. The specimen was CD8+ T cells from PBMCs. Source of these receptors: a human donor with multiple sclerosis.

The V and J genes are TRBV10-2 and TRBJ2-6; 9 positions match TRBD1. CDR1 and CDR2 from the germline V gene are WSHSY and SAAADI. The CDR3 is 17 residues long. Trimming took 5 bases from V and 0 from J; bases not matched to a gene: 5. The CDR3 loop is CASSTGGSSSGANVLTF. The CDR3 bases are TGCGCCAGCAGTACAGGGGGCTCGTCCTCTGGGGCCAACGTCCTGACTTTC.

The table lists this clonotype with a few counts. DNA for the CDR3: TGTGCCACCAGTGCAGGCTCCATTGGTATGGCCAAAAACATTCAGTACTTC. It is translated as CATSAGSIGMAKNIQYF. J is TRBJ2-4 and V is TRBV24-1, with D unresolved. Between the trimmed V and J ends, which lost 5 bases and 1 base, there was a span of 17 bases. The CDR3 totals 17 residues. Germline V gene data show CDR1 as KGHDR and CDR2 as SFDVKD.

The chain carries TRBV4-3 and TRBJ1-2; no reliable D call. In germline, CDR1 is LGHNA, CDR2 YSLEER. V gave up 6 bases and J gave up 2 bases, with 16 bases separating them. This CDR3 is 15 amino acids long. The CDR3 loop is CASRRDRTGNYGYTF. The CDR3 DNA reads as TGCGCCAGCAGGCGAGACCGGACCGGAAACTATGGCTACACCTTC.

DNA of the CDR3: TGTGCCAGCGGACTGGAGGCCGGGGAGCTGTTTTTT. This translates into CASGLEAGELFF. This chain connects TRBV7-2 to TRBJ2-2; D may be TRBD2 (5 bases). Per the germline V gene, CDR1 is SGHTA and CDR2 is FQGNSA. V was clipped by 8 bases and J by 6 bases, with 10 bases between them. The CDR3 contains 12 residues. The full variable domain, its missing parts supplied by reference TRBV7-2 and TRBJ2-2, is GAGVSQSPSNKVTEKGKDVELRCDPISGHTALYWYRQSLGQGLEFLIYFQGNSAPDKSGLPSDRFSAERTGGSVSTLTIQRTQQEDSAVYLCASGLEAGELFFGEGSRLTVL.

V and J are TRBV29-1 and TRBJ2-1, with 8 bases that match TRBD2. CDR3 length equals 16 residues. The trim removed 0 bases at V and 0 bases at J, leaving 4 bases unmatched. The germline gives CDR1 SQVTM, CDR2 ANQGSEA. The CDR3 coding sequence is TGCAGCGTTGAAGATATAGCGGGAAGCTCCTACAATGAGCAGTTCTTC. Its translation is CSVEDIAGSSYNEQFF.

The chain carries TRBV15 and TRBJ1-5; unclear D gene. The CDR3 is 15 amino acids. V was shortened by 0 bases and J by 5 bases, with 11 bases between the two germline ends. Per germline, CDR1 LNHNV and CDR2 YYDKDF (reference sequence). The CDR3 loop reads CATSRDRPRDQPQHF. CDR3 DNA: TGTGCCACCAGCAGAGATCGACCTAGGGATCAGCCCCAGCATTTT.

The CDR3 here is CASSLTTGSYEQYF. CDR3 nucleotide sequence: TGTGCCAGCAGTTTGACGACAGGCTCCTACGAGCAGTACTTC. The genes are TRBV6-5 and TRBJ2-7; D is possibly TRBD1 (6 bases). Trimming left V 4 bases short and J 0 bases short, with 10 bases between. The CDR3 spans 14 residues. Germline assignment: CDR1 MNHEY and CDR2 SVGAGI.

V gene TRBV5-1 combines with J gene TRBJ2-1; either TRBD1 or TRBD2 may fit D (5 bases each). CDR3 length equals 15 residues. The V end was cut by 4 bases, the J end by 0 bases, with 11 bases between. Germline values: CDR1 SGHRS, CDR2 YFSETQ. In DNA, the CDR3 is TGCGCCAGCAGCCCGGTTGGGACCTCCTACAATGAGCAGTTCTTC. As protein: CASSPVGTSYNEQFF.

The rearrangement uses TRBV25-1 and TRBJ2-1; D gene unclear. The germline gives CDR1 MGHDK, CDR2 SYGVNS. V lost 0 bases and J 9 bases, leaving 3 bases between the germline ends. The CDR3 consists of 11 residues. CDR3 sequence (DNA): TGTGCCAGCAGTGAATATACTGAGCAGTTCTTC. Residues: CASSEYTEQFF.

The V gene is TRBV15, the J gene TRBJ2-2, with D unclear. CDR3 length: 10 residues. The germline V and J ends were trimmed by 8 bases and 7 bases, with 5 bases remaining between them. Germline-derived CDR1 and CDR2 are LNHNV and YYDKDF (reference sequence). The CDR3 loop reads CATQNGELFF. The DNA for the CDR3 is TGTGCCACCCAGAACGGGGAGCTGTTTTTT.

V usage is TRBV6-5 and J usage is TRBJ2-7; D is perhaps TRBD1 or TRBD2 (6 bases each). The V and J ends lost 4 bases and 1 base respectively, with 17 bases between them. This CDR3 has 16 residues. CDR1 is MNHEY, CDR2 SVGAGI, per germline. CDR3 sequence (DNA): TGTGCCAGCAGTTCCGACAGGCTGGACTATTCCTACGAGCAGTACTTC. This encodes CASSSDRLDYSYEQYF.

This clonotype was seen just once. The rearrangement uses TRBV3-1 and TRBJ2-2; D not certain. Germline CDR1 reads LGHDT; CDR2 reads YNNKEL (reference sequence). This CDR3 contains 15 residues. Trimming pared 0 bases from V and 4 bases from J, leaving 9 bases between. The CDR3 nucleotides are TGTGCCAGCAGCCAAGATTTGTTAGTCACCGGGGAGCTGTTTTTT. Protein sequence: CASSQDLLVTGELFF.